The clone carrying this T cell receptor (beta chain) occurred a few times. This entry comes from a study of blood T cells in healthy people across ages. Germline lookup yields CDR1 GTSNPN and CDR2 SVGIG (reference sequence). The CDR3 spans 12 residues. V was clipped by 4 bases and J by 6 bases; unmatched bases: 3. It was with a sample-barcoded 5' primer and a J-beta primer mix that a second PCR of roughly 7 to 12 cycles was run. TCRdb re-called the 5' RACE reads through MiXCR, storing one row per CDR3 protein. The table lists approximately 1.5 million distinct CDR3 sequences, less than 45% of them singletons.

The chain uses TRBV30 and TRBJ2-7; TRBD2 matches at 10 bases. The source material was blood. The TCR was taken from a woman younger than 35 in good health. The CDR3 DNA reads TGTGCCTGGAAGCTAGCGGGAGTCGAGCAGTACTTC. Its translation: CAWKLAGVEQYF. The entire variable domain, with the rest obtained from reference TRBV30 and TRBJ2-7, is as follows: SQTIHQWPATLVQPVGSPLSLECTVEGTSNPNLYWYRQAAGRGLQLLFYSVGIGQISSEVPQNLSASRPQDRQFILSSKKLLLSDSGFYLCAWKLAGVEQYFGPGTRLTVT.